The 24 T cell receptor beta chains listed next were all sequenced from one sample in a study of CD8+ T cells in alopecia areata. Following extraction, RNA underwent reverse transcription to cDNA, which served as the sequencing template. Method: immunoSEQ multiplex PCR; TCRdb's copy keeps in-frame clones and lacks some. The data show roughly 130,000 clones, with 58% seen just once and 3.5% to 5% held by the top ten. Material: CD4+ T cells sorted from blood, obtained at week 0. The receptors here all came from a human donor with alopecia areata.

V usage is TRBV4-2 and J usage is TRBJ1-1; perhaps TRBD1 as D (5 bases). Trimming stripped 2 bases from V and 1 base from J, with 14 bases between. CDR1 and CDR2 from the germline V gene are LGHNA and YNFKEQ. The CDR3 length is 16 residues. As DNA, the CDR3 is TGTGCCAGCAGCCAACCCCCGGGACCTTCGAACACTGAAGCTTTCTTT. This codes for CASSQPPGPSNTEAFF.

The gene calls are TRBV7-2 and TRBJ2-3, with 13 bases fitting TRBD2. V gave up 4 bases and J gave up 3 bases; unmatched junction bases: 4. The CDR3 extends over 16 amino acids. CDR1 is SGHTA and CDR2 is FQGNSA in the germline V gene. The CDR3 loop reads CASSSRTSGGTDTQYF. CDR3 DNA sequence: TGTGCCAGCAGCTCCCGGACTAGCGGGGGAACAGATACGCAGTATTTT.

The rearrangement links TRBV4-1 to TRBJ1-1, with D uncertain. The V end was cut by 2 bases, the J end by 5 bases, with 9 bases between. In germline, CDR1 is MGHRA, CDR2 YSYEKL. The CDR3 loop spans 13 amino acids. In nucleotides, the CDR3 is TGCGCCAGCAGCCAACATGTAGGGACTGAAGCTTTCTTT. Amino acids: CASSQHVGTEAFF.

The chain joins TRBV4-1 to TRBJ1-2, with no clear D. Germline CDR1 reads MGHRA; CDR2 reads YSYEKL. There are 13 residues in the CDR3. V was pared by 3 bases and J by 5 bases, with 10 bases between. The CDR3 nucleotides are TGCGCCAGCAGCCATGGATCGGATTATGGCTACACCTTC. It yields the protein CASSHGSDYGYTF.

The chain couples TRBV5-1 to TRBJ2-1; D gene unclear. Per the germline V gene, CDR1 is SGHRS and CDR2 is YFSETQ. V gave up 0 bases and J gave up 7 bases, with 8 bases separating them. This CDR3 spans 13 amino acids. Written as DNA, the CDR3 is TGCGCCAGCAGCTTGGTTCCTTATAATGAGCAGTTCTTC. Its protein is CASSLVPYNEQFF.

The gene calls are TRBV6-1 and TRBJ1-2; D is unclear. There are 13 residues in the CDR3. V shed 0 bases and J shed 8 bases, with 10 bases lying between them. Germline CDR1 and CDR2: MNHNS and SASEGT. The CDR3 loop reads CASSEASLGGYTF. The CDR3 DNA sequence: TGTGCCAGCAGTGAAGCATCGCTGGGCGGCTACACCTTC.

V and J are TRBV30 and TRBJ2-2; possibly TRBD2 for D (5 bases). Trimming left V 3 bases short and J 3 bases short, with 11 bases between. This CDR3 spans 14 amino acids. From germline, CDR1 is GTSNPN and CDR2 SVGIG (reference sequence). Here the CDR3 reads CAWSLLRDTGELFF. The CDR3, as DNA: TGTGCCTGGAGCCTGTTGAGGGACACCGGGGAGCTGTTTTTT.

The chain employs TRBV7-8 and TRBJ2-1; 10 bases are a match to TRBD2. The CDR3 sequence is 17 residues long. Germline V gene sequence: CDR1 SGHVS, CDR2 FQNEAQ. J was trimmed by 7 bases and V by 5 bases; bases with no gene match: 14. The CDR3 spells CASSPSGTSVRSNEQFF. The CDR3 nucleotides read TGTGCCAGCAGCCCATCCGGGACTAGCGTTAGATCTAATGAGCAGTTCTTC. Together with reference TRBV7-8 and TRBJ2-1, the CDR3 gives the full variable domain: GAGVSQSPRYKVAKRGQDVALRCDPISGHVSLFWYQQALGQGPEFLTYFQNEAQLDKSGLPSDRFFAERPEGSVSTLKIQRTQQEDSAVYLCASSPSGTSVRSNEQFFGPGTRLTVL.

This clone occurred a few times. The chain combines TRBV2 with TRBJ2-7; the D is unclear. Trimming left V 3 bases short and J 6 bases short, with 6 bases between. CDR1 is SNHLY, CDR2 FYNNEI, per germline. This CDR3 region has 11 residues. The CDR3 DNA is TGTGCCAGCAGTGATAGGAGCGAGCAGTACTTC. Translation gives CASSDRSEQYF.

The chain carries TRBV2 and TRBJ2-7; possibly TRBD2 for D (5 bases). V was cut by 5 bases and J by 0 bases, with 14 bases left in between. Germline V CDR1 and CDR2: SNHLY, FYNNEI. This CDR3 comprises 15 residues. The CDR3: CASSRTFSSSYEQYF. Here the CDR3 DNA reads TGTGCCAGCAGTCGGACTTTCTCCAGCTCCTACGAGCAGTACTTC.

This chain connects TRBV29-1 to TRBJ1-2, with 7 bases identical to TRBD1. Losses at the gene ends were 0 bases for V and 3 bases for J; bases not matched to a gene: 4. The germline V gene has CDR1 SQVTM and CDR2 ANQGSEA. The CDR3 covers 14 residues. CDR3 bases: TGCAGCGTTGAAGAGACGACAGGGTACTATGGCTACACCTTC. Its translation: CSVEETTGYYGYTF. Based on the CDR3 plus reference TRBV29-1 and TRBJ1-2, the full variable domain is SAVISQKPSRDICQRGTSLTIQCQVDSQVTMMFWYRQQPGQSLTLIATANQGSEATYESGFVIDKFPISRPNLTFSTLTVSNMSPEDSSIYLCSVEETTGYYGYTFGSGTRLTVV.

This clone was seen a handful of times. The chain uses TRBV5-1 and TRBJ2-2; D gene uncertain. The CDR3 consists of 15 residues. V lost 4 bases and J 2 bases, leaving 12 bases between the germline ends. From germline, CDR1 is SGHRS and CDR2 YFSETQ. The CDR3, as DNA: TGCGCCAGCAGCCCGCTGGACCTAAACACCGGGGAGCTGTTTTTT. It is translated as CASSPLDLNTGELFF.

The chain links TRBV7-3 to TRBJ2-7, with 10 positions matching TRBD2. V shed 5 bases and J 6 bases; nucleotides not matched to a gene: 4. Germline-derived CDR1 and CDR2 are SGHTA and FQGTGA. This CDR3 comprises 13 residues. CDR3 nucleotides: TGTGCCAGCAGCGCTGGACTAGCGGCCGAGCAGTACTTC. Protein product: CASSAGLAAEQYF.

The chain uses TRBV7-8 and TRBJ2-7; no definite D call. Germline V gene sequence: CDR1 SGHVS, CDR2 FQNEAQ. Trimming left V 1 base short and J 1 base short, with 8 bases between. The CDR3 covers 14 residues. CDR3: CASSLELISYEQYF. CDR3 DNA: TGTGCCAGCAGCTTAGAACTTATATCCTACGAGCAGTACTTC.

This clone showed up just a few times. The chain carries TRBV5-4 and TRBJ2-2; weak D call: TRBD1 (6 bases). Germline V CDR1 and CDR2: SGHNT, YYREEE (reference sequence). There are 15 residues in the CDR3. Trimming pared 1 base from V and 1 base from J, leaving 8 bases between. This chain's CDR3 is CASSLPDRNTGELFF. The CDR3 DNA is TGTGCCAGCAGCTTGCCGGACAGGAACACCGGGGAGCTGTTTTTT.

The rearrangement links TRBV28 to TRBJ1-1; possible D gene TRBD1, 5 bases. Germline V lookup: CDR1 MDHEN, CDR2 SYDVKM. V dropped 4 bases and J dropped 1 base, with 13 bases sitting between them. This CDR3 is 15 amino acids long. The CDR3 sequence: CASSSPGAWNTEAFF. The CDR3 DNA reads as TGTGCCAGCAGTTCCCCTGGGGCCTGGAACACTGAAGCTTTCTTT. The whole variable domain, remainder taken from reference TRBV28 and TRBJ1-1, is DVKVTQSSRYLVKRTGEKVFLECVQDMDHENMFWYRQDPGLGLRLIYFSYDVKMKEKGDIPEGYSVSREKKERFSLILESASTNQTSMYLCASSSPGAWNTEAFFGQGTRLTVV.

This clone was seen more than once but under ten times. The chain carries TRBV4-3 and TRBJ1-1; 9 bases map to TRBD1. The V gene end was trimmed by 5 bases and the J gene end by 4 bases; junction bases not matched to a gene: 8. Germline values: CDR1 LGHNA, CDR2 YSLEER. CDR3 length: 15 amino acids. The CDR3 protein is CASSDGTGKGTEAFF. DNA for the CDR3: TGCGCCAGCAGCGACGGGACAGGGAAGGGCACTGAAGCTTTCTTT.

This clone showed up just a few times. The chain recombines TRBV29-1 with TRBJ1-5; D gene ambiguous. Trimming left V 5 bases short and J 7 bases short, with 15 bases between. The V gene's germline CDR1 is SQVTM and CDR2 ANQGSEA. The CDR3 has 13 amino acids. The CDR3 region is CSVTPSDGQPQHF. CDR3 nucleotides: TGCAGCGTTACTCCATCGGATGGACAGCCCCAGCATTTT. The whole variable domain, filled in from reference TRBV29-1 and TRBJ1-5, reads SAVISQKPSRDICQRGTSLTIQCQVDSQVTMMFWYRQQPGQSLTLIATANQGSEATYESGFVIDKFPISRPNLTFSTLTVSNMSPEDSSIYLCSVTPSDGQPQHFGDGTRLSIL.

There are a few counts of this clone. The CDR3 DNA reads TGTGCCAGCAGTTGGAGCGCGGGAGAAGGGATCGAGCAGTACTTC. It is translated as CASSWSAGEGIEQYF. The chain combines TRBV27 with TRBJ2-7; 7 bases agree with TRBD2. The V gene end was trimmed by 4 bases and the J gene end by 6 bases; junction bases not matched to a gene: 12. The germline V gene has CDR1 MNHEY and CDR2 SMNVEV (reference sequence). The CDR3 spans 15 residues.

Worth noting for this clone: The junction does not match germline at one end; this may be a read error. The genes are TRBV19 and TRBJ2-6, with 8 bases matching TRBD1. The CDR3 spans 13 residues. Germline CDR1 LNHDA, CDR2 SQIVND (reference sequence). The CDR3 coding sequence is TGTGCCAGTAGTACAACAGGGGGCAACGTCCTGACTTTC. Translation gives CASSTTGGNVLTF.

In this sample, this clone turned up a few times. The chain has TRBV7-9 and TRBJ2-1; 7 bases match TRBD1. With 1 base clipped from V and 3 bases from J, the junction kept 6 bases outside the gene matches. Per the germline V gene, CDR1 is SEHNR and CDR2 is FQNEAQ (reference sequence). The CDR3 has 16 residues. In nucleotides, the CDR3 is TGTGCCAGCAGCTTAGTTAGGGGGCTTCTCTACAATGAGCAGTTCTTC. Translation gives CASSLVRGLLYNEQFF.

The rearrangement links TRBV11-2 to TRBJ2-5; a weak D match, TRBD2 (6 bases). V dropped 6 bases and J dropped 2 bases, with 16 bases sitting between them. Germline V gene lookup returns CDR1 SGHAT and CDR2 FQNNGV. This CDR3 region has 15 residues. For the CDR3, the DNA is TGTGCCAGCAGTCCTGTCGGCGGGATACAAGAGACCCAGTACTTC. Its translation: CASSPVGGIQETQYF.

The rearrangement links TRBV5-4 to TRBJ1-2; D might be TRBD1 (6 bases). CDR3 length: 15 residues. Trimming cost V 0 bases and J 3 bases, with 12 bases left between them. CDR1 and CDR2 from the germline V gene are SGHNT and YYREEE (reference sequence). This CDR3 reads CASSLGGAMDYGYTF. CDR3 coding DNA: TGTGCCAGCAGCTTGGGGGGGGCGATGGACTATGGCTACACCTTC.

The J gene is TRBJ1-2, the V gene TRBV18, with D hard to call. The ends were cut back, 3 bases at V and 2 bases at J, with 10 bases in the middle. Germline CDR1 and CDR2: KGHSH and LQKENI. This CDR3 is built from 14 residues. Written as DNA, the CDR3 is TGTGCCAGCTCACCGAGGGAACAGAACTATGGCTACACCTTC. It encodes CASSPREQNYGYTF.